The next 9 T cell receptor beta chains were all read from a single sample in a study of cytomegalovirus exposure and HLA in healthy donors. With 60 Vbeta and 13 Jbeta primers, the PCR was carried out. Data came from immunoSEQ multiplex PCR; TCRdb stores just in-frame clones and leaves some out. The sample lists tens of thousands of clones, roughly 63% occurring once. Sequenced input: PBMCs. These TCRs come from a woman aged 30 to 39 in good health and CMV-seronegative.

The chain joins TRBV27 to TRBJ1-5; D is perhaps TRBD1 (6 bases). Germline assignment: CDR1 MNHEY and CDR2 SMNVEV (reference sequence). The CDR3 runs to 12 residues. Trimming left V 9 bases short and J 5 bases short, with 11 bases between. This CDR3 is CASGQGYQPQHF. The CDR3 DNA reads TGTGCCAGTGGGCAGGGGTATCAGCCCCAGCATTTT.

This chain connects TRBV27 to TRBJ2-7; 14 bases agree with TRBD2. The CDR3 runs to 15 residues. Germline V gene data show CDR1 as MNHEY and CDR2 as SMNVEV (reference sequence). Trimming at V came to 9 bases and at J to 7 bases, leaving 11 bases not matched to a gene. CDR3 nucleotide sequence: TGTGCCAGTCAACCGGGACTAGCGGGAGATGGAGAGCAGTACTTC. This translates into CASQPGLAGDGEQYF.

This clone came up a few times. V gene TRBV21-1 combines with J gene TRBJ2-2; the table's D call, TRBD2, has no DNA check behind it. TRBV21-1 is classified as a pseudogene. This CDR3 has 21 residues. The CDR3 loop is CASSPRKGTSGFPWNTGELFF. CDR3 sequence (DNA): TGTGCCAGCAGCCCCCGAAAGGGGACTAGCGGGTTCCCCTGGAACACCGGGGAGCTGTTTTTT.

The chain is built from TRBV21-1 and TRBJ1-1. TRBV21-1 is a pseudogene. The CDR3 extends over 13 amino acids. The CDR3 nucleotides are TGTGCCAATGGACTAGTCTTGAACACTGAAGCTTTCTTT. This translates into CANGLVLNTEAFF.

The V call is TRBV2, the J call TRBJ1-4; 8 nucleotides match TRBD1. Germline assignment: CDR1 SNHLY and CDR2 FYNNEI. This CDR3 is built from 15 residues. V shed 6 bases and J 8 bases; nucleotides not matched to a gene: 11. CDR3 region: CASSQTGQGLEKLFF. The CDR3 DNA follows: TGTGCCAGCAGCCAGACCGGACAGGGATTAGAAAAACTGTTTTTT.

The chain combines TRBV5-1 with TRBJ1-4; D gene ambiguous. The CDR3 has 12 amino acids. The germline gives CDR1 SGHRS, CDR2 YFSETQ. V was cut by 3 bases and J by 8 bases, with 8 bases left in between. In DNA form, the CDR3 reads TGCGCCAGCAGCTCTACCCTCGAAAAACTGTTTTTT. Translated, it gives CASSSTLEKLFF.

V is TRBV10-3 and J is TRBJ2-5; 11 bases agree with TRBD1. Per germline, CDR1 ENHRY and CDR2 SYGVKD. CDR3 length equals 14 residues. The J segment lost 5 bases and the V segment lost 6 bases, leaving 5 bases of the junction unmatched. The CDR3 protein is CAISGTGGRETQYF. The CDR3 region has the DNA TGTGCCATCAGCGGGACAGGGGGGAGGGAGACCCAGTACTTC.

This rearrangement joins TRBV5-1 to TRBJ2-1; 12 nucleotides line up with TRBD2. This CDR3 is built from 16 residues. V shed 2 bases, J shed 7 bases, and the junction held 7 bases outside the gene matches. Germline CDR1 is SGHRS and CDR2 is YFSETQ. For the CDR3, the DNA is TGCGCCAGCAGCTTTTCCCCTAGCGGGGGGGCGAATGAGCAGTTCTTC. The encoded protein is CASSFSPSGGANEQFF.

This rearrangement joins TRBV19 to TRBJ2-7; D may be TRBD2 (6 bases). Trimming stripped 3 bases from V and 3 bases from J, with 15 bases between. Germline V gives CDR1 LNHDA, CDR2 SQIVND (reference sequence). The CDR3 consists of 15 residues. The CDR3 here is CASSIYPGVDYEQYF. CDR3 DNA sequence: TGTGCCAGTAGTATTTATCCGGGAGTCGACTACGAGCAGTACTTC.